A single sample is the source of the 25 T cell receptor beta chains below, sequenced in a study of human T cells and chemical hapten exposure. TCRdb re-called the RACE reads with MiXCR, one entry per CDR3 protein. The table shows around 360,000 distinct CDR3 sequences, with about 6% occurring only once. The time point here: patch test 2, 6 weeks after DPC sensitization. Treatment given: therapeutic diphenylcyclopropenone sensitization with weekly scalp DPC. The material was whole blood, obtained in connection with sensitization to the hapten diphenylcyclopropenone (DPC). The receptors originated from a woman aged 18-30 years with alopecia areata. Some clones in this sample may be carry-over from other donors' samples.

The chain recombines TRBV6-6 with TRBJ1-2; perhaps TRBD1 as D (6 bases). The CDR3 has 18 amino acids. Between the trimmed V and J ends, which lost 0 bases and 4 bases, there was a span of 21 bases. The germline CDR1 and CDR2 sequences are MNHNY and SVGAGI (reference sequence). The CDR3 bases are TGTGCCAGCAGTTACTCGTTGGGGGGCCCACACCTCAGCTATGGCTACACCTTC. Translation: CASSYSLGGPHLSYGYTF.

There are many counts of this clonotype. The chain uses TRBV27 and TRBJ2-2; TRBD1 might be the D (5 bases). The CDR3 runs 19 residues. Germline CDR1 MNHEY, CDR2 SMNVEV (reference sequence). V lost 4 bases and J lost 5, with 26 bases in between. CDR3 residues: CASSSPMYASLGLTGELFF. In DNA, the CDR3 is TGTGCCAGCAGTTCCCCAATGTACGCTTCTCTGGGGCTGACCGGGGAGCTGTTTTTT.

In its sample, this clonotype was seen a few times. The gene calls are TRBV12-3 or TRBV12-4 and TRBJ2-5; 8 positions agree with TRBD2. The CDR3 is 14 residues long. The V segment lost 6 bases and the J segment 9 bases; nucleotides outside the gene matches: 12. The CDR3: CASRSRGGVEAQYF. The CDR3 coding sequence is TGTGCCAGCAGGAGTCGGGGGGGGGTTGAGGCCCAGTACTTC.

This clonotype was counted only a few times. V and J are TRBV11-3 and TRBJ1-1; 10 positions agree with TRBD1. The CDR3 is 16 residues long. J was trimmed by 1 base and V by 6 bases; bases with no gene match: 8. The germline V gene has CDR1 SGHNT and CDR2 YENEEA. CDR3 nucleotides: TGTGCCAGCAGTTCCATGACAGGGGGCGCGAACACTGAAGCTTTCTTT. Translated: CASSSMTGGANTEAFF.

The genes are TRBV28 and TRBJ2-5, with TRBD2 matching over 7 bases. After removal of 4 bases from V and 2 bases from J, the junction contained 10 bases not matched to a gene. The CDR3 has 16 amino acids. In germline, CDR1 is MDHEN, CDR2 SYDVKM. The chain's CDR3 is CASSWERGFIQETQYF. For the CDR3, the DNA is TGTGCCAGCAGTTGGGAGCGGGGCTTTATTCAAGAGACCCAGTACTTC.

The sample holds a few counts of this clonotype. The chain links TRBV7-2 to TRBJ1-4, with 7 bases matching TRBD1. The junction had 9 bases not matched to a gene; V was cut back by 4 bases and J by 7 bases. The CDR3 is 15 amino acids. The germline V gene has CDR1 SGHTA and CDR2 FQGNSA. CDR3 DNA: TGTGCCAGCAGCTCTGACAGGGCCGACAGTGAAAAACTGTTTTTT. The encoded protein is CASSSDRADSEKLFF.

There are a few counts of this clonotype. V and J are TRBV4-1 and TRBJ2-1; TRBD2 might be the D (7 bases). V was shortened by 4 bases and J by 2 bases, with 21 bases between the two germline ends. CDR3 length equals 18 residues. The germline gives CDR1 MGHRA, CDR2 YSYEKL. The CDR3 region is CASSPNAGRGGAYNEQFF. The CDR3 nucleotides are TGCGCCAGCAGCCCCAATGCCGGCAGGGGAGGGGCCTACAATGAGCAGTTCTTC.

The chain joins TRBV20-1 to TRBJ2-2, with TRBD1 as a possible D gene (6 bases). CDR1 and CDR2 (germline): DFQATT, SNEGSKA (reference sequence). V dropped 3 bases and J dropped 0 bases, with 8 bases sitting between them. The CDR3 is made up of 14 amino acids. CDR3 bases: TGCAGTGCTAGTAACAGGGCGAACACCGGGGAGCTGTTTTTT. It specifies CSASNRANTGELFF.

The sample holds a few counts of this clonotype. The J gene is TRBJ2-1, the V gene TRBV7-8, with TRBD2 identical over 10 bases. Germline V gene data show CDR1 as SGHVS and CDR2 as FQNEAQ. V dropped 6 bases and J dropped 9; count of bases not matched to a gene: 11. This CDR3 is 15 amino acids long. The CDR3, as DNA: TGTGCCAGCAGTTGGGAGCGGGGGGGCTTTGGTGAGCAGTTCTTC. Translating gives CASSWERGGFGEQFF.

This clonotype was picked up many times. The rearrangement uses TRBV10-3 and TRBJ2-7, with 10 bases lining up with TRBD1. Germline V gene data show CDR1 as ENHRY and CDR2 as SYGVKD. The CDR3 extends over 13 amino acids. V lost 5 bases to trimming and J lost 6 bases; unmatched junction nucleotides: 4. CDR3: CAISPDRGIEQYF. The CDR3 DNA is TGTGCCATCAGTCCGGACAGGGGGATCGAGCAGTACTTC.

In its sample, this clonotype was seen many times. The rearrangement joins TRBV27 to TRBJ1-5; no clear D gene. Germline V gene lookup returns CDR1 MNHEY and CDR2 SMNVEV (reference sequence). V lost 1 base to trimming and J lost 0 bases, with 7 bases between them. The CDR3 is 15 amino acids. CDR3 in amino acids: CASSLFRYSNQPQHF. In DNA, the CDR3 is TGTGCCAGCAGTTTATTTCGATATAGCAATCAGCCCCAGCATTTT.

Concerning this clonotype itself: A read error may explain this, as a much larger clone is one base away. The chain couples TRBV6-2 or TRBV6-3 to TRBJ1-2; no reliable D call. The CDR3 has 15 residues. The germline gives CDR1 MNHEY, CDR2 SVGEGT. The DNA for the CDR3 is TGCGCCGTTCTGGTGGCGCGCTTGCCTAACTATAGCTACACCTTC. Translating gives CAVLVARLPNYSYTF.

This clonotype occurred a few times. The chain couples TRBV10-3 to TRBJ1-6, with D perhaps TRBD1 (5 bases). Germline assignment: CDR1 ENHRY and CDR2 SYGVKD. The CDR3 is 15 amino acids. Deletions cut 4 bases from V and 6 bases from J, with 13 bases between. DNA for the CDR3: TGTGCCATCAGTGGACACGGGGGAACTAATTCACCCCTCCACTTT. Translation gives CAISGHGGTNSPLHF.

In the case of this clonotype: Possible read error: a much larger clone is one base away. The CDR3 sequence is CASSQATASYGYTF. DNA of the CDR3: TGTGCCAGCAGCCAAGCCACAGCCTCCTATGGCTACACCTTC. J is TRBJ1-2 and V is TRBV14, with D uncertain. The CDR3 runs to 14 residues. CDR1 is SGHDN and CDR2 is FVKESK in the germline V gene. With 1 base removed from V and 4 bases from J, the gap between germline ends came to 10 bases.

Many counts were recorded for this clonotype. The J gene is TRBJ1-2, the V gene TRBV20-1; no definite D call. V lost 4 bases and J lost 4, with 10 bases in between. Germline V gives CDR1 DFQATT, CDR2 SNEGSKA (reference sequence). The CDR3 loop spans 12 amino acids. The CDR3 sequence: CSAIREPYGYTF. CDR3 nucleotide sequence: TGCAGTGCTATTCGGGAACCCTATGGCTACACCTTC.

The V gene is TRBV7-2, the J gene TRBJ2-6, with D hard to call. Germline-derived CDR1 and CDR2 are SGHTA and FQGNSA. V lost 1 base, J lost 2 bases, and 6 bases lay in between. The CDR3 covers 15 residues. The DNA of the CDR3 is TGTGCCAGCAGCTTAGAACCGGCTGGGGCCAACGTCCTGACTTTC. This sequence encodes CASSLEPAGANVLTF.

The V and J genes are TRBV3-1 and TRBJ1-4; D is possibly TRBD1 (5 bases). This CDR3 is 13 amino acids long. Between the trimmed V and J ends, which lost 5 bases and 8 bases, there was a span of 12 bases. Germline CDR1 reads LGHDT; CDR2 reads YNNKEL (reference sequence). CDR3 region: CASSGTHGEKLFF. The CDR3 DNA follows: TGTGCCAGCAGCGGGACTCATGGAGAAAAACTGTTTTTT.

DNA of the CDR3: TGTGCCATCAGTGGGGACAGGGGAACGACCTATGGCTACACCTTC. As protein: CAISGDRGTTYGYTF. J is TRBJ1-2 and V is TRBV10-3; TRBD1 matches at 10 bases. The CDR3 has 15 amino acids. In germline, CDR1 is ENHRY, CDR2 SYGVKD. V was clipped by 4 bases and J by 4 bases; unmatched bases: 6.

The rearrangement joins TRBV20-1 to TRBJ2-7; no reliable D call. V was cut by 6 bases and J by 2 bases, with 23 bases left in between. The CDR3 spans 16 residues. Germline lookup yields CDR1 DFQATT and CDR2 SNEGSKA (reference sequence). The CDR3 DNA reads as TGCAGTGCCCATACTACGGGCCAAAAAAACCCCTACGAGCAGTACTTC. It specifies CSAHTTGQKNPYEQYF.

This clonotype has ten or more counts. In DNA form, the CDR3 reads TGTGCCAGCAGCTTAGGGGGCCAAGGGCATACGCAGTATTTT. Translating gives CASSLGGQGHTQYF. The V call is TRBV11-3, the J call TRBJ2-3, with TRBD1 as a possible D gene (5 bases). V gave up 1 base and J gave up 7 bases, with 12 bases separating them. The CDR3 consists of 14 residues. Germline CDR1 reads SGHNT; CDR2 reads YENEEA.

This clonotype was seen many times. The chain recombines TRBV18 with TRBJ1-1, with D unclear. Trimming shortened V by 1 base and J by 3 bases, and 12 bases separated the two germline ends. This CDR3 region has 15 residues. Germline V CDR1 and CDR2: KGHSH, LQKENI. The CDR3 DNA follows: TGTGCCAGCTCACCACAGGATTTAAAGTACACTGAAGCTTTCTTT. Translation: CASSPQDLKYTEAFF.

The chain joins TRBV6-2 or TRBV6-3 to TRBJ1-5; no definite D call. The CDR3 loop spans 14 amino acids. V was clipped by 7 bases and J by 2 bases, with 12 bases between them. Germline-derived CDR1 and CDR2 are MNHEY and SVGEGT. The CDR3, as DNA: TGTGCCAGCAATGGAGGGTTTCGCAATCAGCCCCAGCATTTT. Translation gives CASNGGFRNQPQHF.

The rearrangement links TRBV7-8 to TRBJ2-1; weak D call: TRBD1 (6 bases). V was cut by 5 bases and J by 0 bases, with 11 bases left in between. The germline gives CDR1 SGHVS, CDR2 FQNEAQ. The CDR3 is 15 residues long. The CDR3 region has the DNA TGTGCCAGCAGCGCAAGGACAGACTCCTACAATGAGCAGTTCTTC. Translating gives CASSARTDSYNEQFF. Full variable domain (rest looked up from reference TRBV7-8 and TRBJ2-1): GAGVSQSPRYKVAKRGQDVALRCDPISGHVSLFWYQQALGQGPEFLTYFQNEAQLDKSGLPSDRFFAERPEGSVSTLKIQRTQQEDSAVYLCASSARTDSYNEQFFGPGTRLTVL.

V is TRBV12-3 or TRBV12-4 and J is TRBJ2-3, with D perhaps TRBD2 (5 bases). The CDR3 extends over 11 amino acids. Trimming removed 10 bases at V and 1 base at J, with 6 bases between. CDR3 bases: TGTGCCACCGGGGGCACAGATACGCAGTATTTT. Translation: CATGGTDTQYF.

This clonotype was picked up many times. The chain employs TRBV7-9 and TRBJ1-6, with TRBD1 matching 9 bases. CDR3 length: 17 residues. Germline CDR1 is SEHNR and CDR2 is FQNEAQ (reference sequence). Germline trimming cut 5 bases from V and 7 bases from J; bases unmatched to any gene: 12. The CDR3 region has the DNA TGTGCCAGCAGCCCTGACAGGGGGTCTTGGGAAAATTCACCCCTCCACTTT. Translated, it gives CASSPDRGSWENSPLHF.